The 16 T cell receptor beta chains listed next were all sequenced from one sample in a study of T-cell memory formation after mild COVID-19. TCRdb ran MiXCR on the 5' RACE reads and lists one entry per CDR3 protein. The sample has a few hundred thousand distinct CDR3 sequences; 20% to 25% are singletons. The sequencing sample was made of PBMCs or a T cell subset sorted from them (not recorded which). The receptors originated from an adult woman who had mild COVID-19 (a few samples of this study predate the infection). Cell type and time point are not known.

This clonotype was seen more than once but under ten times. The rearrangement links TRBV2 to TRBJ1-1, with 7 bases that match TRBD1. Per germline, CDR1 SNHLY and CDR2 FYNNEI. V lost 5 bases, J lost 0 bases, and 9 bases stayed unmatched. The CDR3 is made up of 16 amino acids. As DNA, the CDR3 is TGTGCCAGCAGTCTCCAGGGACAGAAATTGAACACTGAAGCTTTCTTT. Translation: CASSLQGQKLNTEAFF. Full variable domain (outside the CDR3, taken from reference TRBV2 and TRBJ1-1): EPEVTQTPSHQVTQMGQEVILRCVPISNHLYFYWYRQILGQKVEFLVSFYNNEISEKSEIFDDQFSVERPDGSNFTLKIRSTKLEDSAMYFCASSLQGQKLNTEAFFGQGTRLTVV.

This rearrangement joins TRBV10-3 to TRBJ2-1; 10 bases align to TRBD1. The CDR3 is 13 residues long. CDR1 ENHRY and CDR2 SYGVKD come from the germline V gene. Germline trimming cut 6 bases from V and 7 bases from J; bases unmatched to any gene: 3. The CDR3 sequence is CAIRGTGVNEQFF. In DNA form, the CDR3 reads TGTGCCATCAGGGGGACAGGGGTAAATGAGCAGTTCTTC.

The chain has TRBV28 and TRBJ2-7; D may be TRBD1 (5 bases). The length of the CDR3 is 11 residues. The germline CDR1 and CDR2 sequences are MDHEN and SYDVKM. The V end was cut by 4 bases, the J end by 9 bases, with 10 bases between. The CDR3 coding sequence is TGTGCCAGCAGTTCGGACATCAGGCAGTACTTC. Translation gives CASSSDIRQYF. Supplemented by reference TRBV28 and TRBJ2-7, the full variable domain reads DVKVTQSSRYLVKRTGEKVFLECVQDMDHENMFWYRQDPGLGLRLIYFSYDVKMKEKGDIPEGYSVSREKKERFSLILESASTNQTSMYLCASSSDIRQYFGPGTRLTVT.

This clonotype was seen ten or more times. This sequence joins TRBV4-2 and TRBJ2-7, with a weak D call TRBD1 (6 bases). Deletions cut 0 bases from V and 3 bases from J, with 9 bases between. The CDR3 extends over 14 amino acids. The germline CDR1 and CDR2 sequences are LGHNA and YNFKEQ. DNA for the CDR3: TGTGCCAGCAGCCAAGAGGTAGGGGGCTACGAGCAGTACTTC. It yields the protein CASSQEVGGYEQYF.

V and J are TRBV20-1 and TRBJ2-7, with D tentatively TRBD2 (6 bases). The V end was cut by 0 bases, the J end by 4 bases, with 13 bases between. Germline values: CDR1 DFQATT, CDR2 SNEGSKA (reference sequence). CDR3 length equals 14 residues. Here the CDR3 reads CSARDRSGSYEQYF. In DNA, the CDR3 is TGCAGTGCTAGAGATAGGAGCGGGTCGTACGAGCAGTACTTC.

The chain combines TRBV25-1 with TRBJ2-7, with 10 bases lining up with TRBD2. Germline values: CDR1 MGHDK, CDR2 SYGVNS. J was trimmed by 1 base and V by 4 bases; bases with no gene match: 4. The CDR3 length is 15 residues. The CDR3 DNA is TGTGCCAGCAGTGTAGCGGGAGGCCGGTCCTACGAGCAGTACTTC. Translating it yields CASSVAGGRSYEQYF.

Details on this clonotype: This may be a read error: a much more frequent sequence differs by one nucleotide. This chain uses TRBV7-3 with TRBJ2-2; D possibly matches TRBD1 or TRBD2 (5 bases each). CDR1 is SGHTA, CDR2 FQGTGA, per germline. V shed 3 bases and J shed 4 bases, with 6 bases lying between them. The CDR3 sequence is 13 residues long. The chain's CDR3 is CASSFGGTGELFF. CDR3 DNA sequence: TGTGCCAGCAGCTTTGGGGGCACCGGGGAGCTGTTTTTT. Variable domain in full (rest from reference TRBV7-3 and TRBJ2-2): GAGVSQTPSNKVTEKGKYVELRCDPISGHTALYWYRQSLGQGPEFLIYFQGTGAADDSGLPNDRFFAVRPEGSVSTLKIQRTERGDSAVYLCASSFGGTGELFFGEGSRLTVL.

The chain combines TRBV11-3 with TRBJ2-5; D is perhaps TRBD2 (5 bases). The V gene's germline CDR1 is SGHNT and CDR2 YENEEA. CDR3 length: 14 amino acids. The germline V and J ends were trimmed by 6 bases and 0 bases, with 11 bases remaining between them. CDR3 DNA: TGTGCCAGCAGAGAGAGGGAGTACCAAGAGACCCAGTACTTC. Translated: CASREREYQETQYF.

The chain is built from TRBV2 and TRBJ2-1; weak D call: TRBD1 (7 bases). Germline V gene sequence: CDR1 SNHLY, CDR2 FYNNEI. Between the trimmed V and J ends, which lost 6 bases and 5 bases, there was a span of 14 bases. This CDR3 is built from 14 residues. For the CDR3, the DNA is TGTGCCAGCAGCCCCCGCGGGACAGACAATGAGCAGTTCTTC. Translated, it gives CASSPRGTDNEQFF.

This clonotype appeared a few times. The chain links TRBV6-6 to TRBJ2-5; D gene uncertain. Trimming removed 3 bases from V and 4 bases from J, with 9 bases in between. This CDR3 region has 13 residues. CDR1 and CDR2 from the germline V gene are MNHNY and SVGAGI (reference sequence). The CDR3 nucleotides are TGTGCCAGCAGTTATCATATGAGAGAGACCCAGTACTTC. Amino acid sequence: CASSYHMRETQYF.

This clonotype was seen a single time. V usage is TRBV24-1 and J usage is TRBJ2-3; 8 bases line up with TRBD2. With V trimmed by 4 bases and J by 1 base, 9 bases remained unmatched. The length of the CDR3 is 17 residues. CDR1 is KGHDR, CDR2 SFDVKD, per germline. The CDR3: CATSDPTSASGTDTQYF. DNA for the CDR3: TGTGCCACCAGTGACCCGACTAGCGCCTCAGGCACAGATACGCAGTATTTT.

CDR3 DNA sequence: TGTGCCAGTAGTATAACGACTAGCGGGAGGTATGAGCAGTTCTTC. Translated, it gives CASSITTSGRYEQFF. The V gene is TRBV19, the J gene TRBJ2-1, with 13 bases that match TRBD2. CDR1 and CDR2 (germline): LNHDA, SQIVND (reference sequence). The CDR3 runs to 15 residues. Trimming took 2 bases from V and 8 from J; bases not matched to a gene: 3.

The sample holds a few counts of this clonotype. The rearrangement uses TRBV11-2 and TRBJ2-2, with 7 bases that match TRBD2. This CDR3 is built from 15 residues. V was pared by 0 bases and J by 7 bases, with 5 bases of the junction left unmatched. In germline, CDR1 is SGHAT, CDR2 FQNNGV. The CDR3 DNA sequence: TGTGCCAGCAGCTTAGAAGGTCGGACTAGCGGGGAGCTGTTTTTT. Amino acids: CASSLEGRTSGELFF.

The chain uses TRBV7-2 and TRBJ2-4, with a weak D call TRBD1 (7 bases). Trimming stripped 3 bases from V and 9 bases from J, with 21 bases between. The CDR3 runs 16 residues. The germline V gene encodes CDR1 SGHTA and CDR2 FQGNSA. CDR3 DNA: TGTGCCAGCAGCTTCGGAGGGGGCGCGGTAATCGGCATTCAGTACTTC. Its protein is CASSFGGGAVIGIQYF.

This clonotype was recorded a few times. This chain connects TRBV19 to TRBJ2-7; TRBD1 is a possible D gene (5 bases). V was pared by 6 bases and J by 11 bases, with 17 bases between. This CDR3 is built from 12 residues. Per germline, CDR1 LNHDA and CDR2 SQIVND (reference sequence). The chain's CDR3 is CASSRRTGGKYF. CDR3 bases: TGTGCCAGTAGCCGGCGAACAGGCGGAAAGTACTTC.

The J gene is TRBJ1-6, the V gene TRBV5-1; no firm D call. With 0 bases removed from V and 10 bases from J, the gap between germline ends came to 8 bases. Germline CDR1 is SGHRS and CDR2 is YFSETQ. The CDR3 is made up of 13 amino acids. CDR3 sequence: CASSLDTYSPLHF. CDR3 bases: TGCGCCAGCAGCTTGGACACGTACTCACCCCTCCACTTT.